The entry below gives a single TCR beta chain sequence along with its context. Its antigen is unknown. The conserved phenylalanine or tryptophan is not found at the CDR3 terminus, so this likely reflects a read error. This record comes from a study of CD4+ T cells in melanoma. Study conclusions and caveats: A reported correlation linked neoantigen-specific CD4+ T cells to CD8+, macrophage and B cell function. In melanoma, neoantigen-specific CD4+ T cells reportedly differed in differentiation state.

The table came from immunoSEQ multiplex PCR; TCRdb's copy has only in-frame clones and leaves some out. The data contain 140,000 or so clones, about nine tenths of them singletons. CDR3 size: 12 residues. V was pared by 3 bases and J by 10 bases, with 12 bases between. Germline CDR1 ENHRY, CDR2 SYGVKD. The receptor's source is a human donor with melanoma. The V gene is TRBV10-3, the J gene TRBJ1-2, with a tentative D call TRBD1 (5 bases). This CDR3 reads CAISDRGQSYTL. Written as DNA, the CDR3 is TGTGCCATCAGTGATCGTGGACAATCCTACACCCTC.